The T cell receptor (beta chain) described here comes from a study of blood T cell repertoires in COVID-19. Study-level information: From T cells, B-cell-depleted T cells, or PBMCs came the material, which was cDNA or gDNA.

Method: immunoSEQ multiplex PCR; TCRdb's copy keeps in-frame clones and lacks some. The table records 150,000 to 200,000 clones, about 81% of them present only once. This TCR came from a woman at least 80 years old with acute or convalescent COVID-19. The sequenced sample consisted of peripheral blood.

The CDR3 DNA sequence: TGTGCCAGCAGCTTTAGACAGGGGACCTACAATGAGCAGTTCTTC. This translates into CASSFRQGTYNEQFF. V gene TRBV5-4 combines with J gene TRBJ2-1; 8 bases are a match to TRBD1. V trimming: 2 bases; J trimming: 2 bases; junction bases outside the gene matches: 3. This CDR3 comprises 15 residues. Germline V gives CDR1 SGHNT, CDR2 YYREEE (reference sequence). The full variable domain, completed using reference TRBV5-4 and TRBJ2-1, is ETGVTQSPTHLIKTRGQQVTLRCSSQSGHNTVSWYQQALGQGPQFIFQYYREEENGRGNFPPRFSGLQFPNYSSELNVNALELDDSALYLCASSFRQGTYNEQFFGPGTRLTVL.